This TCR beta chain appears in the sequencing data of a study of siplizumab effects on memory and regulatory T cells. The protocol was immunoSEQ multiplex PCR, while the TCRdb copy is restricted to in-frame clones and leaves out a portion. There are about 69,000 clones in the sample; roughly 88% occur only once, and 1.5% to 2% lies in the top ten. Findings and limits, study-wide: There were only a minor fraction of alloreactive clones that mapped to unstimulated subsets. Alloreactive sequences traceable to unstimulated CD4+ memory cells were significantly reduced by siplizumab. Naive versus memory phenotype went unassigned for roughly 75-97% of proliferating CD4+ or CD8+ clones. The study did not confirm that proliferating Tregs from siplizumab cultures were suppressive.

As for this clone: The antigen remains unidentified.

The sequence came from a human donor in good health. The sample taken for sequencing was Tregs sorted from blood.

In DNA, the CDR3 is TGCGCCAGCAGCCGAGGCGACAGGGGTGGGTCCTACGAGCAGTACTTC. Its translation is CASSRGDRGGSYEQYF. The genes are TRBV4-1 and TRBJ2-7; the match to TRBD1 covers 8 bases. The CDR3 runs 16 residues. J was trimmed by 1 base and V by 4 bases; bases with no gene match: 9. Germline V gene sequence: CDR1 MGHRA, CDR2 YSYEKL.